These T cell receptor beta chains were read from a single sample in a study of identical twins. TCRdb used MiXCR to reprocess the 5' RACE reads, holding one entry per CDR3 protein. The sample contains approximately 550,000 distinct CDR3 sequences, around 24% of which appear only once. These same records also appear under a second study, on yellow fever vaccine responses in identical twins.

Sequencing was done on a sample of CD4+ T cells sorted from blood. Receptors were obtained from a woman between 18 and 29 years old in good health. Both conserved end residues are part of each CDR3.

V gene	J gene	CDR3 protein
TRBV7-8	TRBJ2-3	CASSLAYPGLAVNTDTQYF
TRBV18	TRBJ2-7	CASSPVALSHEQYF
TRBV7-6	TRBJ2-5	CASSLGGALQTQYF
TRBV24-1	TRBJ2-2	CATSRTGRNTGELFF
TRBV6-2/TRBV6-3	TRBJ2-1	CASSPGLAGEQFF
TRBV27	TRBJ2-6	CASTLTGTPRFYGANVLTF
TRBV6-5	TRBJ1-1	CASSWRRDSEAFF
TRBV5-1	TRBJ1-1	CASSLGRALNTEAFF
TRBV3-1	TRBJ2-1	CASTFQGLRNEQFF
TRBV29-1	TRBJ2-7	CSVRVSLGEQCF
TRBV12-3/TRBV12-4	TRBJ2-3	CASRGTSGTLDTQYF
TRBV10-2	TRBJ2-5	CASSLEPEETQYF
TRBV5-1	TRBJ2-7	CASNVIGGGRGEQYF
TRBV10-3	TRBJ2-3	CAISSAGSEVDTQYF
TRBV6-1	TRBJ2-2	CASRRLVSNTGELFF
TRBV4-2	TRBJ2-1	CASSQVGSQYNEQFF
TRBV4-1	TRBJ1-5	CASSQAVQPGLFNQPQHF
TRBV5-6	TRBJ2-5	CASSRLGLAGGETQYF
TRBV28	TRBJ2-2	CASSLNGVHPNTGELFF
TRBV11-2	TRBJ1-4	CASRAGINEKLFF
TRBV12-5	TRBJ2-7	CASASRVAYEQYF
TRBV20-1	TRBJ2-2	CSASRGGGRSGELFF
TRBV7-7	TRBJ2-2	CASSLGSTGELFF